The 18 T cell receptor beta chains below all came from one sample that was sequenced in a study of molecular identifiers for immune sequencing clone quantification (dated by TCRdb to the late 2010s). Libraries were constructed by PCR. TCRdb shows the sequencer as Illumina HiSeq 4000. Through fastp at Q25 and MiXCR, TCRdb rebuilt clones from the public reads, retaining in-frame beta chains. Duplicate CDR3 protein sequences are folded into a single record with the most common DNA and genes. Here the sample has about half a million distinct CDR3 sequences; about a fifth occur a single time. The ten top clones hold more than 0.8% of the sample. The sequenced material came from naive CD8+ T cells from blood, with Jurkat cell RNA spiked in. Interpreted using the paper, the cell subset or site label stands for: FACS-sorted CD8+CD4-CCR7+CD45RA+ naive T cells. Source of these receptors: a human donor in good health. Some libraries in this study had Jurkat cell RNA spiked in.

The chain uses TRBV10-3 and TRBJ2-3; D not certain. Trimming took 0 bases from V and 5 from J, leaving 12 bases between them. The length of the CDR3 is 15 residues. Looked up from germline, CDR1 is ENHRY and CDR2 is SYGVKD. The CDR3 here is CAISESEFLGDTQYF. In DNA, the CDR3 is TGTGCCATCAGTGAGTCGGAGTTTTTGGGAGATACGCAGTATTTT.

This clonotype appeared many times. The genes are TRBV6-6 and TRBJ2-3; D is perhaps TRBD2 (6 bases). There are 14 residues in the CDR3. Germline loops: CDR1 MNHNY, CDR2 SVGAGI (reference sequence). V was clipped by 4 bases and J by 2 bases, with 10 bases between them. CDR3 DNA: TGTGCCAGCAGTTTTGGCGGGAACACAGATACGCAGTATTTT. It yields the protein CASSFGGNTDTQYF.

In this sample, this clonotype turned up many times. This chain connects TRBV7-9 to TRBJ2-2; TRBD1 aligns across 9 bases. There are 15 residues in the CDR3. V trimming: 5 bases; J trimming: 2 bases; junction bases outside the gene matches: 3. Germline CDR1 reads SEHNR; CDR2 reads FQNEAQ (reference sequence). CDR3 loop: CASSQQGANTGELFF. The DNA for the CDR3 is TGTGCCAGCAGCCAACAGGGGGCTAACACCGGGGAGCTGTTTTTT.

This clonotype showed up just a few times. The V gene is TRBV6-5, the J gene TRBJ2-7, with D perhaps being TRBD1 or TRBD2 (5 bases each). V dropped 8 bases and J dropped 2 bases, with 16 bases sitting between them. Per the germline V gene, CDR1 is MNHEY and CDR2 is SVGAGI. The length of the CDR3 is 14 residues. CDR3 region: CASPLGASPYEQYF. The DNA of the CDR3 is TGTGCCAGCCCACTCGGGGCGTCACCCTACGAGCAGTACTTC.

The J gene is TRBJ1-1, the V gene TRBV20-1; 9 bases are shared with TRBD1. Trimming took 2 bases from V and 1 from J; bases not matched to a gene: 8. Germline V gene lookup returns CDR1 DFQATT and CDR2 SNEGSKA (reference sequence). The CDR3 has 16 residues. The CDR3 DNA reads as TGCAGTGCTAGACGGACAGGGGACGCGTGGAACACTGAAGCTTTCTTT. Residues: CSARRTGDAWNTEAFF.

The chain couples TRBV20-1 to TRBJ1-1; TRBD1 aligns across 7 bases. J was trimmed by 3 bases and V by 6 bases; bases with no gene match: 16. The CDR3 has 16 residues. CDR1 is DFQATT and CDR2 is SNEGSKA in the germline V gene (reference sequence). The CDR3 DNA follows: TGCAGTGCCGCAACGGCCTTTGGACAGGACTACACTGAAGCTTTCTTT. Protein product: CSAATAFGQDYTEAFF.

Only a few counts were recorded for this clonotype. This chain uses TRBV7-9 with TRBJ2-7, with D perhaps TRBD2 (5 bases). The CDR3 runs 14 residues. Germline loops: CDR1 SEHNR, CDR2 FQNEAQ (reference sequence). The germline V and J ends were trimmed by 5 bases and 1 base, with 12 bases remaining between them. CDR3 nucleotides: TGTGCCAGCAGCCTGGAGGAGCGATCCTACGAGCAGTACTTC. This translates into CASSLEERSYEQYF.

There are many counts of this clonotype. This sequence joins TRBV13 and TRBJ2-2, with D hard to call. CDR1 PRHDT and CDR2 FYEKMQ come from the germline V gene (reference sequence). The CDR3 consists of 13 residues. V lost 6 bases and J lost 1, with 6 bases in between. This CDR3 reads CASRGLNTGELFF. DNA of the CDR3: TGTGCCAGCAGAGGTCTGAACACCGGGGAGCTGTTTTTT.

This clonotype showed up just a few times. The chain combines TRBV24-1 with TRBJ2-2; 7 bases line up with TRBD2. Germline values: CDR1 KGHDR, CDR2 SFDVKD. J gave up 4 bases and V 2 bases, and 6 bases lay outside the gene matches. This CDR3 is built from 16 residues. CDR3 DNA: TGTGCCACCAGTGATTGGGGAGGGTCGGCCACCGGGGAGCTGTTTTTT. As protein: CATSDWGGSATGELFF.

A remark on this clonotype: A much larger clonotype is one base distant, so this may be a read error. This sequence joins TRBV7-6 and TRBJ2-3; D is uncertain. Germline CDR1 SGHVS, CDR2 FNYEAQ. The CDR3 has 15 residues. The chain's CDR3 is CASSLEVSTPDMQYF. For the CDR3, the DNA is TGTGCCAGCAGCTTAGAAGTCTCCACCCCAGATATGCAGTATTTT.

Comments on this clonotype: This may be a read error, as it is one base from a much larger clone. The genes are TRBV20-1 and TRBJ2-7; TRBD2 aligns across 8 bases. Germline-derived CDR1 and CDR2 are DFQATT and SNEGSKA (reference sequence). The CDR3 loop spans 14 amino acids. CDR3 sequence reads: CSAPSAGGPYGQYF. The CDR3, as DNA: TGCAGTGCTCCTTCGGCGGGAGGCCCCTACGGGCAGTACTTC.

This clonotype turned up a few times. The chain joins TRBV12-3 or TRBV12-4 to TRBJ2-7; 13 nucleotides agree with TRBD2. Losses at the gene ends were 6 bases for V and 2 bases for J; bases not matched to a gene: 7. The CDR3 has 16 amino acids. The CDR3 is CASRSGTSGIPYEQYF. The CDR3 DNA reads TGTGCCAGCAGGTCCGGGACTAGCGGGATACCCTACGAGCAGTACTTC.

This clonotype was seen just once. This rearrangement joins TRBV6-2 or TRBV6-3 to TRBJ2-2, with a tentative D call TRBD2 (5 bases). Looked up from germline, CDR1 is MNHEY and CDR2 is SVGEGT. V lost 6 bases and J lost 6, with 20 bases in between. The CDR3 consists of 16 residues. The DNA of the CDR3 is TGTGCCAGCAGCCCAATACTAGTGGGAGCCTCCGGGGAGCTGTTTTTT. It codes for CASSPILVGASGELFF.

The table lists this clonotype with many counts. The chain recombines TRBV4-3 with TRBJ2-7; D perhaps matches TRBD1 (5 bases). CDR1 is LGHNA and CDR2 is YSLEER in the germline V gene. V lost 4 bases, J lost 0 bases, and 10 bases lay in between. The CDR3 runs to 14 residues. The CDR3 region is CASSPRTYSYEQYF. In nucleotides, the CDR3 is TGCGCCAGCAGCCCCCGGACATACTCCTACGAGCAGTACTTC.

This clonotype was found a few times. This sequence joins TRBV7-9 and TRBJ2-5, with 7 bases aligning to TRBD2. The CDR3 runs 13 residues. The germline gives CDR1 SEHNR, CDR2 FQNEAQ (reference sequence). The trim removed 8 bases at V and 7 bases at J, leaving 10 bases unmatched. This CDR3 is CASGVEREGTQYF. CDR3 DNA sequence: TGTGCCAGCGGTGTTGAGCGGGAAGGGACCCAGTACTTC.

This clonotype was seen a few times. This chain links TRBV2 with TRBJ2-2; D is perhaps TRBD2 (5 bases). From germline, CDR1 is SNHLY and CDR2 FYNNEI. With 3 bases removed from V and 7 bases from J, the gap between germline ends came to 18 bases. CDR3 length: 16 residues. In DNA, the CDR3 is TGTGCCAGCAGTGATCCCACTGAGGGTTCAAGCGGGGAGCTGTTTTTT. Protein: CASSDPTEGSSGELFF.

This clonotype was detected many times. The V call is TRBV7-9, the J call TRBJ1-1; 8 nucleotides agree with TRBD1. CDR1 SEHNR and CDR2 FQNEAQ come from the germline V gene (reference sequence). The V segment lost 5 bases and the J segment 1 base; nucleotides outside the gene matches: 6. The CDR3 consists of 15 residues. The CDR3 sequence: CASSTIGQGNTEAFF. The CDR3 coding sequence is TGTGCCAGCAGCACAATAGGACAGGGGAACACTGAAGCTTTCTTT.

The gene calls are TRBV12-3 or TRBV12-4 and TRBJ2-1, with 13 bases matching TRBD2. Trimming at V came to 6 bases and at J to 6 bases, leaving 5 bases not matched to a gene. This CDR3 region has 15 residues. CDR3: CASSLRTSGGNEQFF. CDR3 nucleotides: TGTGCCAGCAGCCTAAGGACTAGCGGGGGCAATGAGCAGTTCTTC.